Below are 3 T cell receptor beta chains sequenced from a single sample in a study of cytomegalovirus exposure and HLA in healthy donors. TCRdb's copy holds only in-frame clones and misses some; the assay was immunoSEQ multiplex PCR. The table has roughly 60,000 clones, more than 85% seen once. Sequenced sample: PBMCs. These receptors were collected from a woman under 40 in good health and CMV-seronegative.

This chain connects TRBV27 to TRBJ1-2, with a possible D match to TRBD1 (6 bases). Germline V gene sequence: CDR1 MNHEY, CDR2 SMNVEV (reference sequence). This CDR3 is built from 14 residues. V was shortened by 5 bases and J by 6 bases, with 16 bases between the two germline ends. The CDR3 DNA reads TGTGCCAGCAGTCCGACTACAGGGAAAGATGGCTACACCTTC. Protein: CASSPTTGKDGYTF.

This chain uses TRBV5-4 with TRBJ2-7, with D perhaps matching TRBD2 (6 bases). Germline CDR1 is SGHNT and CDR2 is YYREEE (reference sequence). There are 12 residues in the CDR3. Trimming left V 4 bases short and J 5 bases short, with 10 bases between. The DNA of the CDR3 is TGTGCCAGCAGCCCGGGACTTAACGAGCAGTACTTC. Translated: CASSPGLNEQYF. Looking up the rest from reference TRBV5-4 and TRBJ2-7 gives the full variable domain: ETGVTQSPTHLIKTRGQQVTLRCSSQSGHNTVSWYQQALGQGPQFIFQYYREEENGRGNFPPRFSGLQFPNYSSELNVNALELDDSALYLCASSPGLNEQYFGPGTRLTVT.

This chain links TRBV5-6 with TRBJ1-2, with 7 bases lining up with TRBD1. In germline, CDR1 is SGHDT, CDR2 YYEEEE. Unmatched junction bases numbered 5, after V lost 2 bases and J lost 1 base. The CDR3 length is 15 residues. The CDR3, as DNA: TGTGCCAGCAGCTTTGGGACAGACAATAACTATGGCTACACCTTC. As protein: CASSFGTDNNYGYTF. Supplemented by reference TRBV5-6 and TRBJ1-2, the full variable domain reads DAGVTQSPTHLIKTRGQQVTLRCSPKSGHDTVSWYQQALGQGPQFIFQYYEEEERQRGNFPDRFSGHQFPNYSSELNVNALLLGDSALYLCASSFGTDNNYGYTFGSGTRLTVV.